These 14 T cell receptor beta chains came from one sample sequenced in a study of blood T cell repertoires in COVID-19. This table comes from immunoSEQ multiplex PCR, and its TCRdb copy is limited to in-frame clones, with some not included. The table shows approximately 210,000 clones, with about four fifths occurring only once. The sequencing input was peripheral blood. These receptors all stem from a woman aged 50 to 60 with acute or convalescent COVID-19.

This clone was recorded a few times. This chain uses TRBV10-1 with TRBJ2-1; 7 bases are a match to TRBD2. The V gene's germline CDR1 is WNHNN and CDR2 SYGVQD (reference sequence). The CDR3 is made up of 12 amino acids. J lost 15 bases, V lost 8 bases, and 13 bases had no gene match. The CDR3 spells CASSFGREILFF. The CDR3 DNA follows: TGCGCCAGCTCCTTTGGGCGGGAGATTCTGTTCTTC.

This chain connects TRBV4-2 to TRBJ2-1; no clear D. V lost 5 bases to trimming and J lost 9 bases, with 14 bases between them. The CDR3 contains 13 residues. Per the germline V gene, CDR1 is LGHNA and CDR2 is YNFKEQ. The CDR3 region has the DNA TGTGCCAGCAGCTTAGGCCAGGCTGGTGAGCAGTTCTTC. Residues: CASSLGQAGEQFF.

This clone has a single count. The chain carries TRBV11-3 and TRBJ2-1; 13 positions agree with TRBD2. Losses at the gene ends were 5 bases for V and 0 bases for J; bases not matched to a gene: 13. CDR1 and CDR2 from the germline V gene are SGHNT and YENEEA. The CDR3 is made up of 20 amino acids. The chain's CDR3 is CASSIQPGLAGPGSYNEQFF. In nucleotides, the CDR3 is TGTGCCAGCAGCATACAACCGGGACTAGCGGGGCCGGGCTCCTACAATGAGCAGTTCTTC.

The chain couples TRBV12-2 to TRBJ2-1; TRBD2 is the table's D call, not checked against the DNA. TRBV12-2 is noted as a pseudogene. CDR3 length: 18 amino acids. As DNA, the CDR3 is TGTGCAAGTCGGATACAGGGAACTAGCGGGAATTACAAGAATGAGCAGTTCTTC. Its protein is CASRIQGTSGNYKNEQFF.

This clone was counted once. The V and J genes are TRBV20-1 and TRBJ2-5; no clear D gene. The CDR3 totals 11 residues. Trimming shortened V by 5 bases and J by 5 bases, and 9 bases separated the two germline ends. CDR1 and CDR2 from the germline V gene are DFQATT and SNEGSKA (reference sequence). DNA for the CDR3: TGCAGTGCTGCCCCGAGGGAGACCCAGTACTTC. Translating gives CSAAPRETQYF.

This clone was detected once. V usage is TRBV3-1 (or the pseudogene TRBV3-2) and J usage is TRBJ2-5; TRBD2 matches 11 bases. CDR3 length: 16 residues. CDR1 LGHDT and CDR2 YNNKEL come from the germline V gene (reference sequence). The V gene end was trimmed by 3 bases and the J gene end by 5 bases; junction bases not matched to a gene: 8. CDR3 region: CASSQSLAGVEETQYF. The DNA of the CDR3 is TGTGCCAGCAGCCAGTCACTAGCGGGAGTAGAGGAGACCCAGTACTTC.

The V and J genes are TRBV5-1 and TRBJ1-1; possible D gene TRBD1, 6 bases. Germline V gene data show CDR1 as SGHRS and CDR2 as YFSETQ. The CDR3 is made up of 14 amino acids. Trimming took off 6 bases at V and 0 bases at J, with 12 bases between the two ends. DNA of the CDR3: TGCGCCAGCACCGAACAGGGCTTGAACACTGAAGCTTTCTTT. It codes for CASTEQGLNTEAFF.

The rearrangement joins TRBV5-5 to TRBJ1-2, with D hard to call. Per the germline V gene, CDR1 is SGHKS and CDR2 is YYEKEE (reference sequence). V lost 2 bases and J lost 3, with 8 bases in between. The CDR3 length is 13 residues. The DNA of the CDR3 is TGTGCCAGCAGCTTAAGAGCGGACTATGGCTACACCTTC. Amino acid sequence: CASSLRADYGYTF.

The rearrangement links TRBV3-1 (or the pseudogene TRBV3-2) to TRBJ2-7, with D hard to call. The CDR3 is 12 amino acids. Trimming cost V 2 bases and J 3 bases, with 5 bases left between them. Germline CDR1 reads LGHDT; CDR2 reads YNNKEL (reference sequence). The CDR3, as DNA: TGTGCCAGCAGCCAACGGAGCTACGAGCAGTACTTC. Translated, it gives CASSQRSYEQYF.

This chain connects TRBV2 to TRBJ2-1; TRBD1 matches 9 bases. This CDR3 has 16 amino acids. With V trimmed by 6 bases and J by 7 bases, 13 bases remained unmatched. Germline CDR1 reads SNHLY; CDR2 reads FYNNEI. CDR3: CASRERSGTGRNEQFF. DNA of the CDR3: TGTGCCAGCAGGGAACGATCCGGGACAGGGAGGAATGAGCAGTTCTTC.

V gene TRBV10-3 combines with J gene TRBJ1-1, with D possibly being TRBD1 (5 bases). The CDR3 runs to 13 residues. CDR1 is ENHRY, CDR2 SYGVKD, per germline. V was trimmed by 5 bases and J by 2 bases, leaving 9 bases between them. This CDR3 reads CAISFQGNTEAFF. The CDR3 DNA reads as TGTGCCATCAGTTTTCAGGGCAACACTGAAGCTTTCTTT.

The sample holds a few counts of this clone. The chain uses TRBV5-6 and TRBJ1-2; 7 nucleotides agree with TRBD1. The CDR3 is 13 residues long. The germline V gene encodes CDR1 SGHDT and CDR2 YYEEEE. Trimming at V came to 1 base and at J to 4 bases, leaving 1 base not matched to a gene. DNA of the CDR3: TGTGCCAGCAGCTTGAGACAGGGCTATGGCTACACCTTC. This encodes CASSLRQGYGYTF.

This rearrangement joins TRBV9 to TRBJ2-3; 7 bases match TRBD2. V dropped 0 bases and J dropped 3; count of bases not matched to a gene: 13. This CDR3 comprises 18 residues. Germline assignment: CDR1 SGDLS and CDR2 YYNGEE. CDR3 region: CASSVGGVGRAGTDTQYF. DNA for the CDR3: TGTGCCAGCAGCGTAGGAGGTGTGGGGAGGGCTGGGACAGATACGCAGTATTTT.

The V and J genes are TRBV5-1 and TRBJ2-1; TRBD2 aligns across 8 bases. The length of the CDR3 is 16 residues. V gave up 3 bases and J gave up 7 bases; unmatched junction bases: 12. Germline loops: CDR1 SGHRS, CDR2 YFSETQ. In nucleotides, the CDR3 is TGCGCCAGCAGCTGGAGCCGGGCGGGAGGTTATAATGAGCAGTTCTTC. Its translation: CASSWSRAGGYNEQFF.